This T cell receptor beta chain was found in a study of early T cells in non-severe SARS-CoV-2 infection. Across the whole study: Unpaired chains resulted from sequencing bulk RNA of unsorted whole blood.

There are 12 residues in the CDR3. Germline CDR1 is MNHEY and CDR2 is SMNVEV (reference sequence). V shed 4 bases and J shed 8 bases, with 9 bases lying between them. From the 5' RACE reads, TCRdb called clonotypes with MiXCR, one entry per CDR3 protein. The sample holds over 75,000 distinct CDR3 sequences, about 16% seen once. This clonotype was seen at least ten times. The sequencing input was whole blood. This TCR was sampled from an adult who was a healthcare worker with PCR-confirmed SARS-CoV-2 infection or an uninfected control (not recorded which). The V gene is TRBV27, the J gene TRBJ2-1; TRBD2 is a possible D gene (6 bases). CDR3 protein: CASSYGSDEQFF. The CDR3 DNA reads TGTGCCAGCAGTTACGGGAGCGATGAGCAGTTCTTC.